This T cell receptor (beta chain) emerged from a study of blood T cell repertoires in COVID-19. Study summary: COVID-19 samples from acute and convalescent phases originated in the United States, Italy and Spain. In each case, the material was cDNA or gDNA derived from T cells, B-cell-depleted T cells, or PBMCs.

In Seattle, patients joined the study during active infection and were tracked longitudinally. Germline trimming cut 7 bases from V and 3 bases from J; bases unmatched to any gene: 7. The CDR3 is 14 amino acids. Germline CDR1 is LNHDA and CDR2 is SQIVND (reference sequence). Sequenced by immunoSEQ multiplex PCR; TCRdb stores in-frame clones only, minus some. The table records 150,000 to 200,000 clones, around 87% of them present only once. The genes are TRBV19 and TRBJ2-5, with 8 positions matching TRBD2. Sequencing was done on a sample of peripheral blood. This TCR derives from a woman older than 75 with COVID-19, enrolled during active disease. The DNA of the CDR3 is TGTGCCAGTAAGGGACTAGGGTTCAAAGAGACCCAGTACTTC. Protein: CASKGLGFKETQYF.